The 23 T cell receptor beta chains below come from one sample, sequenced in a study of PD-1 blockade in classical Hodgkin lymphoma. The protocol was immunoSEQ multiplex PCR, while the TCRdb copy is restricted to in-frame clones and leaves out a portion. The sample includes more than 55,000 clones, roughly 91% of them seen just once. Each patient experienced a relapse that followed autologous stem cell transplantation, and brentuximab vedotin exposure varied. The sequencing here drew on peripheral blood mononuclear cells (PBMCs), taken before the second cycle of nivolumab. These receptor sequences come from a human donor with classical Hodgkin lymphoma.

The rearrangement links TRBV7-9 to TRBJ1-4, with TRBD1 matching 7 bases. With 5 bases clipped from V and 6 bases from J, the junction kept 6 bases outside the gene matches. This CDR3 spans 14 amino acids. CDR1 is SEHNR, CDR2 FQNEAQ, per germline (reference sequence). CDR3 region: CASSRQGRDEKLFF. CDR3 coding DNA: TGTGCCAGCAGCAGACAGGGAAGGGATGAAAAACTGTTTTTT.

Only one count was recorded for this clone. The DNA of the CDR3 is TGTGCCAGCAGTCAGGACAGGTTACTCAATGAGCAGTTCTTC. Amino acid sequence: CASSQDRLLNEQFF. The V and J genes are TRBV28 and TRBJ2-1; 7 positions agree with TRBD1. Germline CDR1 reads MDHEN; CDR2 reads SYDVKM. V trimming: 5 bases; J trimming: 6 bases; junction bases outside the gene matches: 7. CDR3 length: 14 residues.

The CDR3 loop is CASSADGSSGNTIYF. DNA of the CDR3: TGCGCCAGCAGCGCCGACGGGAGCTCTGGAAACACCATATATTTT. This rearrangement joins TRBV5-1 to TRBJ1-3; no definite D call. Deletions cut 4 bases from V and 0 bases from J, with 11 bases between. The CDR3 is 15 residues long. Per germline, CDR1 SGHRS and CDR2 YFSETQ.

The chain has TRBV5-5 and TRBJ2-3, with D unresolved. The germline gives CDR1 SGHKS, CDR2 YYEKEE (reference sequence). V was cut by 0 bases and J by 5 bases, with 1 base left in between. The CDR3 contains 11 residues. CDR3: CASSLGDTQYF. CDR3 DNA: TGTGCCAGCAGCTTGGGAGATACGCAGTATTTT.

The CDR3 reads CASSLAPTGTPGELFF. CDR3 in DNA: TGCGCCAGCAGCTTGGCCCCGACAGGGACTCCCGGGGAGCTGTTTTTT. The chain recombines TRBV5-1 with TRBJ2-2; tentative D call: TRBD1 (7 bases). V lost 0 bases, J lost 6 bases, and 15 bases lay in between. CDR1 is SGHRS and CDR2 is YFSETQ in the germline V gene. The CDR3 loop spans 16 amino acids.

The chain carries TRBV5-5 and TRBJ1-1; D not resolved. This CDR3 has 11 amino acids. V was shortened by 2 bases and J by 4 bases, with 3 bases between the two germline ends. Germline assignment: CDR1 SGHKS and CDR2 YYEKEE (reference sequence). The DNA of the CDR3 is TGTGCCAGCAGCTTTGGCACTGAAGCTTTCTTT. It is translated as CASSFGTEAFF.

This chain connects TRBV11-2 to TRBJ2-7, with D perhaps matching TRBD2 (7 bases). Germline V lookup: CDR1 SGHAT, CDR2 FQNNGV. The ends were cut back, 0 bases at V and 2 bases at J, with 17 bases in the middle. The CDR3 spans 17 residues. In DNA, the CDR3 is TGTGCCAGCAGCTTAGATGGCGGGGGCGGGATCGCCTACGAGCAGTACTTC. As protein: CASSLDGGGGIAYEQYF. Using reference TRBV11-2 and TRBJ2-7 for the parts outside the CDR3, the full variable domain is EAGVAQSPRYKIIEKRQSVAFWCNPISGHATLYWYQQILGQGPKLLIQFQNNGVVDDSQLPKDRFSAERLKGVDSTLKIQPAKLEDSAVYLCASSLDGGGGIAYEQYFGPGTRLTVT.

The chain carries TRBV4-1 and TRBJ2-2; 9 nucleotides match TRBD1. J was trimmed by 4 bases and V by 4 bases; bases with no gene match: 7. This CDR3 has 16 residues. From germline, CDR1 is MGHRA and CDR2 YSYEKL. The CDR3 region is CASSRRQGDLTGELFF. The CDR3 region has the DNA TGCGCCAGCAGCCGCCGACAGGGGGACCTCACCGGGGAGCTGTTTTTT.

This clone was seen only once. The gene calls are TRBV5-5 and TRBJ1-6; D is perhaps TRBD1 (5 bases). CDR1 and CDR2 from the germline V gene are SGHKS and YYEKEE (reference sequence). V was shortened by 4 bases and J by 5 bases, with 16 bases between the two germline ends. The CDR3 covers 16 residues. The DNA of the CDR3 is TGTGCCAGCAGCCGATCCTCCGGGACTGATAATTCACCCCTCCACTTT. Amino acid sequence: CASSRSSGTDNSPLHF.

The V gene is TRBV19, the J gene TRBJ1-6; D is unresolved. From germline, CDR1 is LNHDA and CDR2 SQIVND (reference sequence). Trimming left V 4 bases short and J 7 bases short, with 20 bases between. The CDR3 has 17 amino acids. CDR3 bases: TGTGCCAGTAGTAGTTCCGGAAGCCAAATAAAAAATTCACCCCTCCACTTT. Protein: CASSSSGSQIKNSPLHF.

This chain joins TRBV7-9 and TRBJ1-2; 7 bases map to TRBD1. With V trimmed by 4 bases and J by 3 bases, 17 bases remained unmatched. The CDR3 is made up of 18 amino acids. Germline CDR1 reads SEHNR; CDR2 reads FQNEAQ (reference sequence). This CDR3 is CASSYLRAGGAYHYGYTF. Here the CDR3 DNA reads TGTGCCAGCAGCTATCTCCGGGCAGGGGGGGCCTACCACTATGGCTACACCTTC.

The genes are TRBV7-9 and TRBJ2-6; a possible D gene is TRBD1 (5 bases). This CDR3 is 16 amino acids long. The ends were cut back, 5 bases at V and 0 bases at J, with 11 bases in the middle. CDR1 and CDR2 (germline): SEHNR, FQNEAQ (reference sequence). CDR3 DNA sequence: TGTGCCAGCAGCGTCCGACAGTACTCTGGGGCCAACGTCCTGACTTTC. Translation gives CASSVRQYSGANVLTF.

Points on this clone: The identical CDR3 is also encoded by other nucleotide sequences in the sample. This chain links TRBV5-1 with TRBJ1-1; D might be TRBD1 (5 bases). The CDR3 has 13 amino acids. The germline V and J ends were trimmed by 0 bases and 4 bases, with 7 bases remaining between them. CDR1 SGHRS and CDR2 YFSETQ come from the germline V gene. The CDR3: CASSLEGVTEAFF. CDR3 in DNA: TGCGCCAGCAGCTTGGAAGGGGTCACTGAAGCTTTCTTT.

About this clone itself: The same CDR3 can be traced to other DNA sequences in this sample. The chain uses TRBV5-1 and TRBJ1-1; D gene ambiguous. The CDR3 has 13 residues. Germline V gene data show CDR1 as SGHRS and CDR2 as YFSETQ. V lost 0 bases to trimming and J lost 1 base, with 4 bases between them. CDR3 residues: CASSLGGNTEAFF. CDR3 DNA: TGCGCCAGCAGCTTGGGCGGGAACACTGAAGCTTTCTTT.

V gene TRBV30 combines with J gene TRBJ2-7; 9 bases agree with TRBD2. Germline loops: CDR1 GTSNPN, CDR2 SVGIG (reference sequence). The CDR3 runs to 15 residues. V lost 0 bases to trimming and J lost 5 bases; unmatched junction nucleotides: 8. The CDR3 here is CAWSVDAGGAHEQYF. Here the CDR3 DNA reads TGTGCCTGGAGTGTAGATGCGGGGGGGGCCCACGAGCAGTACTTC. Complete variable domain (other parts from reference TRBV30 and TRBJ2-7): SQTIHQWPATLVQPVGSPLSLECTVEGTSNPNLYWYRQAAGRGLQLLFYSVGIGQISSEVPQNLSASRPQDRQFILSSKKLLLSDSGFYLCAWSVDAGGAHEQYFGPGTRLTVT.

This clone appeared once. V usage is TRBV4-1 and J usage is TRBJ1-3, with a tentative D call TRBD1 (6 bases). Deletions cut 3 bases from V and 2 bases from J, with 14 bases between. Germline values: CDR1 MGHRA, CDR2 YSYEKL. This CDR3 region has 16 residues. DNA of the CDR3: TGCGCCAGCAGCCAGGAACAGGGAGGCACTGGAAACACCATATATTTT. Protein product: CASSQEQGGTGNTIYF.

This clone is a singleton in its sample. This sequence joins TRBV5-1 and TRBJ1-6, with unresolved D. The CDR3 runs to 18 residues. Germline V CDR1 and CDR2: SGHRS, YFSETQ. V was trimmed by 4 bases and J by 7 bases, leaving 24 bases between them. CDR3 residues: CASSDGPAPGFGNSPLHF. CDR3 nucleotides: TGCGCCAGCAGCGACGGACCCGCGCCTGGGTTTGGGAATTCACCCCTCCACTTT. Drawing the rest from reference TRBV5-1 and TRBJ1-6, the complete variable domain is KAGVTQTPRYLIKTRGQQVTLSCSPISGHRSVSWYQQTPGQGLQFLFEYFSETQRNKGNFPGRFSGRQFSNSRSEMNVSTLELGDSALYLCASSDGPAPGFGNSPLHFGNGTRLTVT.

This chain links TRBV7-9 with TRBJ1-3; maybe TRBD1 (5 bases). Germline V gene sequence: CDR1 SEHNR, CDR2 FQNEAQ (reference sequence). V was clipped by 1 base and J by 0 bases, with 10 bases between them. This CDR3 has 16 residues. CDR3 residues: CASSLGDPISGNTIYF. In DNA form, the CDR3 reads TGTGCCAGCAGCTTAGGGGACCCCATCTCTGGAAACACCATATATTTT.

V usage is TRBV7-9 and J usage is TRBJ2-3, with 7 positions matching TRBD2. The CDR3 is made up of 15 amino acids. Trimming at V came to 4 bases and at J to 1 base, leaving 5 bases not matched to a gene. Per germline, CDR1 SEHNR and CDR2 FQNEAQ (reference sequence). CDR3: CASSSSAGGTDTQYF. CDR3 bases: TGTGCCAGCAGCTCTAGCGCGGGGGGCACAGATACGCAGTATTTT.

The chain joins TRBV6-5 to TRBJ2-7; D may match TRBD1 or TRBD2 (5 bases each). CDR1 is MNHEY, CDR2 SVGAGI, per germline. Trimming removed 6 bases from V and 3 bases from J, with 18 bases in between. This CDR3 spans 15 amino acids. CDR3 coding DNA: TGTGCCAGCAGAGGACCGGGACGTATGATCTACGAGCAGTACTTC. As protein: CASRGPGRMIYEQYF.

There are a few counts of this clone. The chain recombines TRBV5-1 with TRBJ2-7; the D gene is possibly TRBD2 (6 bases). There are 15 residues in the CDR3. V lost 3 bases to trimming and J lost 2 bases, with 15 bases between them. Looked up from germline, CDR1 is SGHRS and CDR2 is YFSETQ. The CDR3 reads CASSWGEGATYEQYF. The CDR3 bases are TGCGCCAGCAGCTGGGGGGAAGGGGCAACCTACGAGCAGTACTTC.

CDR3 nucleotides: TGTGCCTGGAGTGTATGGCAGGCTGGACAGCCCCAGCATTTT. It encodes CAWSVWQAGQPQHF. The genes are TRBV30 and TRBJ1-5; D gene unclear. V dropped 0 bases and J dropped 7 bases, with 13 bases sitting between them. This CDR3 has 14 residues. Germline loops: CDR1 GTSNPN, CDR2 SVGIG (reference sequence).

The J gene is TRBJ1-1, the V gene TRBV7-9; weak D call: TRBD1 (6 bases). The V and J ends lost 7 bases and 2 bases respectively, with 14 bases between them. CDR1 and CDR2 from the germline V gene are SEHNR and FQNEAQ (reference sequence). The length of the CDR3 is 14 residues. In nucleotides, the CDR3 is TGTGCCAGCAACGAATGGGACACCAACACTGAAGCTTTCTTT. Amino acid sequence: CASNEWDTNTEAFF.